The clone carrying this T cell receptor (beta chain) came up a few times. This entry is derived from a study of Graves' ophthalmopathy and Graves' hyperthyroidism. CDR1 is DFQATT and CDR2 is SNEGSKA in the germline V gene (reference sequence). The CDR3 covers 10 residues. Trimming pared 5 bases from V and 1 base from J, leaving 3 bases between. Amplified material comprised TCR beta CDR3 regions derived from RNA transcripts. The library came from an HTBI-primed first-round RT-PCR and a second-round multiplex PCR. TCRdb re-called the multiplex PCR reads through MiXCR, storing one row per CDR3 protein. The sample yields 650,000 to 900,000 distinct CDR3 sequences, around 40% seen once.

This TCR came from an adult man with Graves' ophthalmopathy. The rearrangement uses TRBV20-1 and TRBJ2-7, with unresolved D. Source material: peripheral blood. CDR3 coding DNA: TGCAGTGCTGAATCCTACGAGCAGTACTTC. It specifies CSAESYEQYF.